This TCR beta chain was obtained from a study of blood T cell repertoires in COVID-19. Whole-study context: Sample material is recorded as cDNA or gDNA derived from T cells, B-cell-depleted T cells, or PBMCs.

Germline V gives CDR1 GTSNPN, CDR2 SVGIG (reference sequence). Unmatched junction bases numbered 6, after V lost 1 base and J lost 5 bases. The CDR3 spans 14 residues. Profiled with immunoSEQ multiplex PCR; TCRdb holds only in-frame clones, not every one. The repertoire has under 200,000 clones, approximately 79% of them found once; the top ten carry about 5.5%. Participants, about 18 to 90 years old, spanned around 25 US areas. Assignments of participants to cohorts depended upon their own reported clinical history. This rearrangement joins TRBV30 to TRBJ1-1; 8 nucleotides line up with TRBD1. The sequence derives from a woman aged 55-70 years with acute COVID-19. The sample comprised PBMCs or T cells enriched from blood (not recorded which). The CDR3 bases are TGTGCCTGGAGTGCGACAGGGGAATTGACTGAAGCTTTCTTT. Translated, it gives CAWSATGELTEAFF. The full variable domain, rest sourced from reference TRBV30 and TRBJ1-1, is SQTIHQWPATLVQPVGSPLSLECTVEGTSNPNLYWYRQAAGRGLQLLFYSVGIGQISSEVPQNLSASRPQDRQFILSSKKLLLSDSGFYLCAWSATGELTEAFFGQGTRLTVV.